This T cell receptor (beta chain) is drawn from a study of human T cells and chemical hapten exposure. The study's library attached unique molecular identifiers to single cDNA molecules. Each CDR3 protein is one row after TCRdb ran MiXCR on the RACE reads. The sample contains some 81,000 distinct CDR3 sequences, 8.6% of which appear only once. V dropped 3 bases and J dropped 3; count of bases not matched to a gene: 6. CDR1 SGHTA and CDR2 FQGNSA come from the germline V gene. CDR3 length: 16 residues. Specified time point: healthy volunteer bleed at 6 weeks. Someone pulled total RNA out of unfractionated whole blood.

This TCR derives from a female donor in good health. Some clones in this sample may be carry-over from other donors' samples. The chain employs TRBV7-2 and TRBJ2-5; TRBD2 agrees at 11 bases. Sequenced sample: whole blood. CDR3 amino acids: CASSFSGGAGEETQYF. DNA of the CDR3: TGTGCCAGCAGCTTTAGCGGGGGGGCCGGGGAAGAGACCCAGTACTTC.